A single sample gave rise to the 15 T cell receptor beta chains below, sequenced in a study of shared clonotypes between healthy human individuals. The protocol was immunoSEQ multiplex PCR, while the TCRdb copy is restricted to in-frame clones and leaves out a portion. The sample records over a million clones, around 97% being singletons. Sequences were obtained from naive CD4+ T cells sorted from blood. Subset here: CD45RA+ positively selected. The receptors shown here come from a man aged 25 to 45 in good health.

This clone appeared a single time. V and J are TRBV4-2 and TRBJ2-2; D is perhaps TRBD2 (6 bases). CDR3 length: 18 residues. CDR1 and CDR2 from the germline V gene are LGHNA and YNFKEQ. V shed 11 bases and J shed 2 bases, with 27 bases lying between them. DNA of the CDR3: TGTGCCTCCTCAGTATGGGGTCCGGGAGCGAAAAACACCGGGGAGCTGTTTTTT. Its protein is CASSVWGPGAKNTGELFF.

The chain couples TRBV6-5 to TRBJ2-1; D is unresolved. Looked up from germline, CDR1 is MNHEY and CDR2 is SVGAGI. There are 16 residues in the CDR3. The V end was cut by 0 bases, the J end by 3 bases, with 12 bases between. The CDR3 spells CASSYSQVRLYNEQFF. The CDR3 DNA follows: TGTGCCAGCAGTTACTCCCAGGTTAGACTCTACAATGAGCAGTTCTTC.

The rearrangement uses TRBV2 and TRBJ1-4; D gene ambiguous. The CDR3 sequence is 13 residues long. V dropped 10 bases and J dropped 5 bases, with 14 bases sitting between them. Germline CDR1 is SNHLY and CDR2 is FYNNEI. CDR3 sequence reads: CATTAAENEKLFF. The CDR3 region has the DNA TGTGCCACCACCGCCGCAGAAAATGAAAAACTGTTTTTT.

The chain combines TRBV6-1 with TRBJ1-3, with TRBD1 matching 7 bases. Germline values: CDR1 MNHNS, CDR2 SASEGT. The CDR3 spans 15 residues. J gave up 2 bases and V 4 bases, and 5 bases lay outside the gene matches. CDR3 region: CASSVTGTAGNTIYF. CDR3 DNA sequence: TGTGCCAGCAGTGTTACCGGGACAGCTGGAAACACCATATATTTT.

The chain recombines TRBV7-2 with TRBJ2-5; D gene uncertain. The CDR3 length is 13 residues. V shed 5 bases and J shed 5 bases, with 12 bases lying between them. Germline CDR1 is SGHTA and CDR2 is FQGNSA. This chain's CDR3 is CASSPRRQETQYF. CDR3 bases: TGTGCCAGCAGCCCAAGACGGCAGGAGACCCAGTACTTC.

In DNA form, the CDR3 reads TGTGCCAGTAGTATTAGGCGTCGGCAGGGATTGGCCACCGGGGAGCTGTTTTTT. Protein: CASSIRRRQGLATGELFF. The chain employs TRBV19 and TRBJ2-2; a weak D match, TRBD1 (5 bases). Germline-derived CDR1 and CDR2 are LNHDA and SQIVND (reference sequence). With 3 bases removed from V and 4 bases from J, the gap between germline ends came to 21 bases. The CDR3 is 18 residues long.

Here the CDR3 reads CASSPNQAVSSYNEQFF. The CDR3, as DNA: TGTGCCAGCTCACCTAATCAAGCGGTGAGCTCCTACAATGAGCAGTTCTTC. The J gene is TRBJ2-1, the V gene TRBV18; possible D gene TRBD2, 5 bases. CDR3 length equals 17 residues. The V gene's germline CDR1 is KGHSH and CDR2 LQKENI. Trimming cost V 3 bases and J 0 bases, with 15 bases left between them. The entire variable domain, with the rest obtained from reference TRBV18 and TRBJ2-1, is as follows: NAGVMQNPRHLVRRRGQEARLRCSPMKGHSHVYWYRQLPEEGLKFMVYLQKENIIDESGMPKERFSAEFPKEGPSILRIQQVVRGDSAAYFCASSPNQAVSSYNEQFFGPGTRLTVL.

The gene calls are TRBV21-1 and TRBJ2-4. TRBV21-1 is a recognized pseudogene. The CDR3 sequence is 19 residues long. This CDR3 reads CASSKVRYRDSIAKNIQYF. The CDR3 nucleotides read TGTGCCAGCAGCAAAGTCCGGTATAGGGATTCAATAGCCAAAAACATTCAGTACTTC.

This clone was picked up one time. The chain links TRBV28 to TRBJ2-7; 13 bases match TRBD2. The CDR3 spans 16 residues. After removal of 5 bases from V and 4 bases from J, the junction contained 8 bases not matched to a gene. Germline lookup yields CDR1 MDHEN and CDR2 SYDVKM. The CDR3 protein is CASSPRTSGRHYEQYF. CDR3 nucleotide sequence: TGTGCCAGCAGTCCGCGGACTAGCGGGAGACATTACGAGCAGTACTTC. The whole variable domain, filled in from reference TRBV28 and TRBJ2-7, reads DVKVTQSSRYLVKRTGEKVFLECVQDMDHENMFWYRQDPGLGLRLIYFSYDVKMKEKGDIPEGYSVSREKKERFSLILESASTNQTSMYLCASSPRTSGRHYEQYFGPGTRLTVT.

The chain combines TRBV7-9 with TRBJ2-3, with D uncertain. This CDR3 is 15 amino acids long. The germline V and J ends were trimmed by 5 bases and 0 bases, with 12 bases remaining between them. In germline, CDR1 is SEHNR, CDR2 FQNEAQ (reference sequence). CDR3 in amino acids: CASSLVPASTDTQYF. The CDR3 nucleotides read TGTGCCAGCAGCCTCGTCCCGGCAAGCACAGATACGCAGTATTTT.

About this clone itself: The same CDR3 also results from other DNA sequences found in this sample. V usage is TRBV2 and J usage is TRBJ2-7; 7 nucleotides agree with TRBD1. Trimming cost V 4 bases and J 5 bases; bases outside gene matches: 2. CDR3 length equals 12 residues. From germline, CDR1 is SNHLY and CDR2 FYNNEI. CDR3 amino acids: CASSGTGDEQYF. The CDR3 DNA reads as TGTGCCAGCAGTGGCACAGGGGACGAGCAGTACTTC. The whole variable domain, filled in from reference TRBV2 and TRBJ2-7, reads EPEVTQTPSHQVTQMGQEVILRCVPISNHLYFYWYRQILGQKVEFLVSFYNNEISEKSEIFDDQFSVERPDGSNFTLKIRSTKLEDSAMYFCASSGTGDEQYFGPGTRLTVT.

The chain employs TRBV7-2 and TRBJ2-7; D is tentatively TRBD1 or TRBD2 (5 bases each). Germline V gene lookup returns CDR1 SGHTA and CDR2 FQGNSA. The CDR3 has 14 residues. Trimming removed 5 bases from V and 7 bases from J, with 18 bases in between. The CDR3 bases are TGTGCCAGCAGCCCTCCCTCTGTTGGGGGAGAGCAGTACTTC. Protein sequence: CASSPPSVGGEQYF.

The chain is built from TRBV27 and TRBJ2-7, with D uncertain. Looked up from germline, CDR1 is MNHEY and CDR2 is SMNVEV (reference sequence). The V end lost 3 bases, the J end lost 0 bases, and 9 bases lay between the germline ends. This CDR3 comprises 14 residues. CDR3 DNA sequence: TGTGCCAGCAGTTTGAGGCCCCTCTCCTACGAGCAGTACTTC. It specifies CASSLRPLSYEQYF.

This chain joins TRBV19 and TRBJ2-2; 10 positions agree with TRBD1. This CDR3 has 15 amino acids. Germline lookup yields CDR1 LNHDA and CDR2 SQIVND (reference sequence). The J segment lost 7 bases and the V segment lost 7 bases, leaving 9 bases of the junction unmatched. The CDR3 reads CASTVGQGRHGELFF. The CDR3 DNA sequence: TGTGCCAGTACCGTGGGACAGGGGAGGCACGGGGAGCTGTTTTTT.

The chain joins TRBV5-5 to TRBJ2-2; D is uncertain. Trimming removed 5 bases at V and 6 bases at J, with 5 bases between. This CDR3 has 11 amino acids. The V gene's germline CDR1 is SGHKS and CDR2 YYEKEE (reference sequence). CDR3 sequence reads: CASRRSGELFF. The CDR3 region has the DNA TGTGCCAGCAGAAGGTCCGGGGAGCTGTTTTTT.